Below, one T cell receptor beta chain is given with its context. What it recognizes is unknown. The library was built from 400 ng RNA with molecular barcoded adaptors for alpha/delta and beta/gamma chains. TCRdb ran MiXCR on the reads and lists one entry per CDR3 protein. This table holds tens of thousands of distinct CDR3 sequences, approximately 13% found once. This entry is derived from a study of read filtering for tumor transcriptome and immune sequencing. Study-wide background: The cohort had some 17 men and 14 to 15 women aged roughly 45 to 90, mean about 67 years. DNase treatment preceded whole-transcriptome library preparation.

The CDR3 is 15 amino acids. V gave up 6 bases and J gave up 7 bases, with 22 bases separating them. Germline V CDR1 and CDR2: MNHEY, SVGAGI. General study points: Even smaller IR-seq throughput identified most shared clonotypes.

The sequenced sample consisted of a population of CD138-negative cells sorted from bone marrow. The origin of this receptor is a donor aged 40 or over with multiple myeloma. This chain connects TRBV6-5 to TRBJ2-7, with TRBD1 as a possible D gene (6 bases). The CDR3 loop is CASSYDRSPHREQYF. The CDR3 region has the DNA TGTGCCAGCAGCTATGACAGGTCCCCCCATCGGGAGCAGTACTTC.